This TCR beta chain was obtained from a study of response to subunit inactivated influenza vaccine. Notes on the study in general: Only a handful of new T cells, the authors suggested, are recruited with each seasonal influenza vaccination.

This clonotype was recorded a few times. The antigen is undetermined. TCRdb passed the RT-PCR reads through MiXCR, listing each CDR3 protein once. The data show approximately 490,000 distinct CDR3 sequences, roughly 7.6% seen once. The CDR3 length is 15 residues. CDR1 SGHTA and CDR2 FQGNSA come from the germline V gene. V was pared by 6 bases and J by 2 bases, with 9 bases of the junction left unmatched. Source: PBMCs from blood, taken 23 to 25 months after vaccination. The TCR was taken from a man aged 50-75 years who received an inactivated influenza vaccine. The chain recombines TRBV7-2 with TRBJ2-7, with TRBD2 matching 8 bases. The CDR3 protein is CASRDSGRGPYEQYF. CDR3 nucleotide sequence: TGTGCCAGCAGAGACAGCGGGAGAGGCCCCTACGAGCAGTACTTC.